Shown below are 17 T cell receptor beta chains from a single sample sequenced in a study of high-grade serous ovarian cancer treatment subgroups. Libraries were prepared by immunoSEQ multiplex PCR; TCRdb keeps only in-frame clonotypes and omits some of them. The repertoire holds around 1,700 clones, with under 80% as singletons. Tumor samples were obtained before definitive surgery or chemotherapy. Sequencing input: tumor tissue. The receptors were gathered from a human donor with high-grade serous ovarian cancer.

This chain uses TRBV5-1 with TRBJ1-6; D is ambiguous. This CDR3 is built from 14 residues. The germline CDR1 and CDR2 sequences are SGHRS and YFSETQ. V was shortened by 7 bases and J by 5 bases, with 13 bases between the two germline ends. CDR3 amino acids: CASSEHLNNSPLHF. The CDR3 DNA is TGCGCCAGCTCTGAACACCTGAATAATTCACCCCTCCACTTT.

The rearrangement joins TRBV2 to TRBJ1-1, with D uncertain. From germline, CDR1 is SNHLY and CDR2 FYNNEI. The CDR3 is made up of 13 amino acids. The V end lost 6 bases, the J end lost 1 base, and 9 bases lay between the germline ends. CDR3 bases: TGTGCCAGCAGGGTACGAGGGAACACTGAAGCTTTCTTT. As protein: CASRVRGNTEAFF.

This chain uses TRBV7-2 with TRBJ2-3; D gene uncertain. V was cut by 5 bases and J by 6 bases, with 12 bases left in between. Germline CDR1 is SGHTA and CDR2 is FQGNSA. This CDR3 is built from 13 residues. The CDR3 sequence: CASSPRRADTQYF. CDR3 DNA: TGTGCCAGCAGCCCCCGGCGCGCGGATACGCAGTATTTT.

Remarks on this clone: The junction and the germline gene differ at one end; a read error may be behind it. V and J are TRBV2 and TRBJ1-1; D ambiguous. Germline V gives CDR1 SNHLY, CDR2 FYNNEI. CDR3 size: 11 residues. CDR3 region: CASGEDAEAFF. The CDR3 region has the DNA TGTGCCAGCGGTGAGGACGCTGAAGCTTTCTTT.

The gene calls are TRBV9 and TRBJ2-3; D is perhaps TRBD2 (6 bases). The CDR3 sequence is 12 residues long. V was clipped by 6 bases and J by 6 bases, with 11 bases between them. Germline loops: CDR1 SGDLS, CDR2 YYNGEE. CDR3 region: CASTWGEDTQYF. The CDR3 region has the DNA TGTGCCAGCACCTGGGGGGAGGATACGCAGTATTTT.

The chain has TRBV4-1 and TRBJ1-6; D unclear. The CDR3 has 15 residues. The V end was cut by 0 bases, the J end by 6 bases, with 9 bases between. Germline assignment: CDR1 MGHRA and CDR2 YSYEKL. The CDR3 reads CASSQEWSANSPLHF. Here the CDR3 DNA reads TGCGCCAGCAGCCAAGAATGGTCGGCTAATTCACCCCTCCACTTT.

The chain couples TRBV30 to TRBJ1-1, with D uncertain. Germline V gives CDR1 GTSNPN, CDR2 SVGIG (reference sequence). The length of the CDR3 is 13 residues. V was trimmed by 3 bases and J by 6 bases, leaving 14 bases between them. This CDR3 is CAWSPGPGAEAFF. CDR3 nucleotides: TGTGCCTGGAGCCCCGGGCCCGGGGCTGAAGCTTTCTTT. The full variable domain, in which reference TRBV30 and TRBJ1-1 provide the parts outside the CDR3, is SQTIHQWPATLVQPVGSPLSLECTVEGTSNPNLYWYRQAAGRGLQLLFYSVGIGQISSEVPQNLSASRPQDRQFILSSKKLLLSDSGFYLCAWSPGPGAEAFFGQGTRLTVV.

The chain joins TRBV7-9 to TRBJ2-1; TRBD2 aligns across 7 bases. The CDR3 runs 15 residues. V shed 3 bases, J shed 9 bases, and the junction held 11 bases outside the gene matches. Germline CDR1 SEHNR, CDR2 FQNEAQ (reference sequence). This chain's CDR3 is CASSLIFSGIAEQFF. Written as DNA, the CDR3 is TGTGCCAGCAGCTTGATCTTCAGCGGGATTGCTGAGCAGTTCTTC. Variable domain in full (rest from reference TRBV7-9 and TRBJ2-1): DTGVSQNPRHKITKRGQNVTFRCDPISEHNRLYWYRQTLGQGPEFLTYFQNEAQLEKSRLLSDRFSAERPKGSFSTLEIQRTEQGDSAMYLCASSLIFSGIAEQFFGPGTRLTVL.

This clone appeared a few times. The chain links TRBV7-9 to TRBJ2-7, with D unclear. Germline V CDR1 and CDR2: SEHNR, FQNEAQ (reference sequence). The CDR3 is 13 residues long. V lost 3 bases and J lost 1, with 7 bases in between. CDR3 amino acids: CASSLHPSYEQYF. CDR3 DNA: TGTGCCAGCAGCTTGCACCCTTCCTACGAGCAGTACTTC.

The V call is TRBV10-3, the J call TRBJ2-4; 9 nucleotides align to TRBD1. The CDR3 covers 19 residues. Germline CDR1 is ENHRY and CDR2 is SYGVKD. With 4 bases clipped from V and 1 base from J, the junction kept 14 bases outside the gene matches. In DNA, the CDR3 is TGTGCCATCAGTGGGTTGGTGGGACAGGGTCCGCACGCCAAAAACATTCAGTACTTC. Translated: CAISGLVGQGPHAKNIQYF.

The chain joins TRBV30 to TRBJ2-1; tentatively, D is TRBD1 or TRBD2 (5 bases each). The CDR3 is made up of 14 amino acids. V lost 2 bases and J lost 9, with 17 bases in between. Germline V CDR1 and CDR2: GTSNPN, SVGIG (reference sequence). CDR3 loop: CAWSPPWDGGEQFF. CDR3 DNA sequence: TGTGCCTGGAGTCCCCCATGGGACGGTGGTGAGCAGTTCTTC.

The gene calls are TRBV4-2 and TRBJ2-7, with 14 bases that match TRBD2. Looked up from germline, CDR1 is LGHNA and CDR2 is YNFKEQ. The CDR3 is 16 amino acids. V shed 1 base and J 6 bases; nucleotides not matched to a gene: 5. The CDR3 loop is CASSQGTSGRRFEQYF. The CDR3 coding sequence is TGTGCCAGCAGCCAAGGGACTAGCGGGAGGAGGTTCGAGCAGTACTTC.

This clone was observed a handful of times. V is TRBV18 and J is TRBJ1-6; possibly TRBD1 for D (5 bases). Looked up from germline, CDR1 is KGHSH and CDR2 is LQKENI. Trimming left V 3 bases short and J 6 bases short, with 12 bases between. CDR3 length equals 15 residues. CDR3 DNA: TGTGCCAGCTCACCCGCGGGACGGATTAATTCACCCCTCCACTTT. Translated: CASSPAGRINSPLHF. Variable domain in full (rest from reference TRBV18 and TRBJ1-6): NAGVMQNPRHLVRRRGQEARLRCSPMKGHSHVYWYRQLPEEGLKFMVYLQKENIIDESGMPKERFSAEFPKEGPSILRIQQVVRGDSAAYFCASSPAGRINSPLHFGNGTRLTVT.

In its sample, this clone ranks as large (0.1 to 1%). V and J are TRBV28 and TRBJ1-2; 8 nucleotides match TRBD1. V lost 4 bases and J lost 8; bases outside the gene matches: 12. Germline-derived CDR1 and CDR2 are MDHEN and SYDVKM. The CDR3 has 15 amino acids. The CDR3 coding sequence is TGTGCCAGCAGTTACCAGGGGGCGTGGGTCGGGGGCTACACCTTC. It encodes CASSYQGAWVGGYTF.

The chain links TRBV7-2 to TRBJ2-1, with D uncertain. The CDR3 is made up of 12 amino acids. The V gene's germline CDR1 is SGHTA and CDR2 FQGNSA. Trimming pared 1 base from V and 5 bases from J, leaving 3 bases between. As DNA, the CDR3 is TGTGCCAGCAGCTTAGGGAACAATGAGCAGTTCTTC. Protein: CASSLGNNEQFF. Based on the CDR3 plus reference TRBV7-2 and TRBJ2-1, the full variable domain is GAGVSQSPSNKVTEKGKDVELRCDPISGHTALYWYRQSLGQGLEFLIYFQGNSAPDKSGLPSDRFSAERTGGSVSTLTIQRTQQEDSAVYLCASSLGNNEQFFGPGTRLTVL.

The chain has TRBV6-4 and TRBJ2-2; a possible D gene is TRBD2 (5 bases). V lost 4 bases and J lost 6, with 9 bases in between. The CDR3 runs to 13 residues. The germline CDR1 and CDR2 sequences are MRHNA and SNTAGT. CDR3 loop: CASSALVPGELFF. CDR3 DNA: TGTGCCAGCAGTGCACTAGTCCCCGGGGAGCTGTTTTTT.

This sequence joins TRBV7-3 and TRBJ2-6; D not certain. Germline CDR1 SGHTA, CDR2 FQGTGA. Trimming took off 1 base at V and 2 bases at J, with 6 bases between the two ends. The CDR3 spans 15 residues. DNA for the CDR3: TGTGCCAGCAGCTTAAACCCGGCTGGGGCCAACGTCCTGACTTTC. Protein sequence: CASSLNPAGANVLTF.